This TCR beta chain derives from a study of blood T cell repertoires in COVID-19. In the study overall: Both acute and convalescent COVID-19 samples were obtained from the United States, Italy and Spain.

The CDR3 sequence is 15 residues long. V was clipped by 5 bases and J by 0 bases, with 11 bases between them. The germline V gene encodes CDR1 SGHTA and CDR2 FQGNSA. In the authors' methods: Nucleated cell counts were estimated from reference gene primer amplification. The repertoire was sequenced with immunoSEQ multiplex PCR; TCRdb's copy has only in-frame clones and lacks some. For V, J and clone size, that table is used; D and trimming come from the DNA. The sample contains roughly 240,000 clones, around nine tenths of which appear only once. The source of this sequence is a woman aged 55-69 years who had recovered from COVID-19. The source material was peripheral blood. The J gene is TRBJ1-3, the V gene TRBV7-2; a possible D gene is TRBD1 (6 bases). The CDR3 protein is CASSILTGSGNTIYF. CDR3 DNA: TGTGCCAGCAGCATCCTGACAGGCTCTGGAAACACCATATATTTT. The whole variable domain, filled in from reference TRBV7-2 and TRBJ1-3, reads GAGVSQSPSNKVTEKGKDVELRCDPISGHTALYWYRQSLGQGLEFLIYFQGNSAPDKSGLPSDRFSAERTGGSVSTLTIQRTQQEDSAVYLCASSILTGSGNTIYFGEGSWLTVV.